These 10 T cell receptor beta chains were sequenced from one sample in a study of cytomegalovirus exposure and HLA in healthy donors. 60 Vbeta and 13 Jbeta primers were used in PCR. TCRdb's table, derived via immunoSEQ multiplex PCR, lists solely in-frame clones and lacks some. The sample includes 120,000 or so clones, approximately 78% of them seen just once. Sequencing used PBMCs. All receptors come from a man in his forties in good health and CMV-seronegative.

The CDR3 here is CASSQAGQGYEQYF. CDR3 DNA: TGCGCCAGCAGCCAAGCTGGACAGGGCTACGAGCAGTACTTC. The chain couples TRBV4-3 to TRBJ2-7; 8 nucleotides match TRBD1. Per germline, CDR1 LGHNA and CDR2 YSLEER. V shed 1 base and J 3 bases; nucleotides not matched to a gene: 2. This CDR3 has 14 amino acids.

This chain links TRBV5-1 with TRBJ1-3; possibly TRBD1 for D (5 bases). The germline V gene encodes CDR1 SGHRS and CDR2 YFSETQ. Trimming cost V 2 bases and J 0 bases, with 9 bases left between them. The CDR3 has 15 residues. The CDR3 bases are TGCGCCAGCAGCTTACAGGTCGCCTCTGGAAACACCATATATTTT. This codes for CASSLQVASGNTIYF.

The chain links TRBV19 to TRBJ1-2; a possible D gene is TRBD1 (5 bases). CDR3 length equals 14 residues. The germline V and J ends were trimmed by 4 bases and 8 bases, with 17 bases remaining between them. Germline V gene data show CDR1 as LNHDA and CDR2 as SQIVND (reference sequence). CDR3 in DNA: TGTGCCAGTAGTACCCAAGGGGCCGGTTTCGGCTACACCTTC. Its protein is CASSTQGAGFGYTF.

The chain recombines TRBV4-3 with TRBJ1-2, with 8 bases fitting TRBD1. J gave up 4 bases and V 4 bases, and 8 bases lay outside the gene matches. The CDR3 contains 15 residues. CDR1 is LGHNA and CDR2 is YSLEER in the germline V gene. The CDR3 spells CASSRTGQGSYGYTF. The CDR3 DNA sequence: TGCGCCAGCAGCCGGACCGGACAGGGAAGCTATGGCTACACCTTC.

The chain couples TRBV4-1 to TRBJ1-1, with TRBD1 matching over 12 bases. Trimming removed 0 bases from V and 4 bases from J; junction bases left unmatched: 12. This CDR3 is built from 19 residues. Germline assignment: CDR1 MGHRA and CDR2 YSYEKL. CDR3 sequence: CASSQDRFGTGGAGTEAFF. The CDR3 nucleotides read TGCGCCAGCAGCCAAGATAGGTTTGGGACAGGGGGCGCGGGCACTGAAGCTTTCTTT.

This clone has only a few counts. The V call is TRBV7-9, the J call TRBJ1-4, with 11 bases that match TRBD1. Germline CDR1 SEHNR, CDR2 FQNEAQ (reference sequence). The J segment lost 8 bases and the V segment lost 6 bases, leaving 5 bases of the junction unmatched. The CDR3 has 14 amino acids. Here the CDR3 reads CASRDRGQGEKLFF. The DNA for the CDR3 is TGTGCCAGCAGGGACAGGGGGCAAGGGGAAAAACTGTTTTTT.

This clone was detected once. The rearrangement links TRBV19 to TRBJ1-5, with D maybe TRBD1 (6 bases). With 4 bases removed from V and 2 bases from J, the gap between germline ends came to 12 bases. The CDR3 is 15 amino acids. The germline gives CDR1 LNHDA, CDR2 SQIVND (reference sequence). The DNA for the CDR3 is TGTGCCAGTAGTAATTACAGGGATGGCAATCAGCCCCAGCATTTT. It is translated as CASSNYRDGNQPQHF.

This clone appeared a few times. This sequence joins TRBV13 and TRBJ2-7, with D possibly TRBD1 on 5 matching bases. This CDR3 has 14 residues. CDR1 is PRHDT and CDR2 is FYEKMQ in the germline V gene (reference sequence). Trimming removed 5 bases from V and 2 bases from J, with 13 bases in between. The CDR3 region is CASSKKETAYEQYF. DNA for the CDR3: TGTGCCAGCAGCAAGAAAGAGACAGCCTACGAGCAGTACTTC.

This clone came up a few times. This chain joins TRBV28 and TRBJ1-5; 9 nucleotides match TRBD1. Germline CDR1 is MDHEN and CDR2 is SYDVKM. CDR3 length: 14 amino acids. The ends lost 7 bases at V and 5 bases at J; junction bases unmatched: 6. Here the CDR3 DNA reads TGTGCCAGCACCTGGACAGGGGTTGATCAGCCCCAGCATTTT. Translated: CASTWTGVDQPQHF.

This rearrangement joins TRBV28 to TRBJ2-5, with 7 positions matching TRBD2. The CDR3 totals 15 residues. V trimming: 2 bases; J trimming: 4 bases; junction bases outside the gene matches: 7. The germline V gene has CDR1 MDHEN and CDR2 SYDVKM. In DNA, the CDR3 is TGTGCCAGCAGTTTAGGGCGGACTAGGGGAGAGACCCAGTACTTC. Its protein is CASSLGRTRGETQYF.